The clone carrying this TCR beta chain was seen at least ten times. This sample is part of a study of T cells in Graves' hyperthyroidism and ophthalmopathy. TCR beta CDR3 sequences were amplified from RNA transcripts. HTBI primers were the set used in a first-round RT-PCR of the TCR CDR3. TCRdb re-derived calls from the multiplex PCR reads in MiXCR, one entry per CDR3 protein. The sample holds 350,000 or so distinct CDR3 sequences, approximately 22% seen once. V dropped 6 bases and J dropped 4; count of bases not matched to a gene: 2. The length of the CDR3 is 13 residues. The chain is built from TRBV12-3 or TRBV12-4 and TRBJ2-2, with 7 nucleotides matching TRBD1. This receptor was taken from a woman in her forties or fifties with Graves' hyperthyroidism. Sequences were obtained from blood. As DNA, the CDR3 is TGTGCCAGCAGGGGACAGTTCACCGGGGAGCTGTTTTTT. The encoded protein is CASRGQFTGELFF.